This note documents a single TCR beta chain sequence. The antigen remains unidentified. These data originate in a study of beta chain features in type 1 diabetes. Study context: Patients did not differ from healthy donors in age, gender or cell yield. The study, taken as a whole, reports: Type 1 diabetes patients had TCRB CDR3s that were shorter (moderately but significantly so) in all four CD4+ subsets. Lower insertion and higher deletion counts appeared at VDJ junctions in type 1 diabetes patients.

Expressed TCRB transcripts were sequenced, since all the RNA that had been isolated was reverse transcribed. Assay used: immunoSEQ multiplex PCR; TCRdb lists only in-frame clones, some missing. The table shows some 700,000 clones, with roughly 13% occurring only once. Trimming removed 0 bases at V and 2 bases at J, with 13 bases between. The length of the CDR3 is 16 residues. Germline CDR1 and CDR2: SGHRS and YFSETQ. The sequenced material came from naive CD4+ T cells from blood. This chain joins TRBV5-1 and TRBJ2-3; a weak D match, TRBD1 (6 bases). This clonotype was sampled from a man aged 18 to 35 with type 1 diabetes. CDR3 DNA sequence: TGCGCCAGCAGCTTGGCTCCCCAGGGGAACACAGATACGCAGTATTTT. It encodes CASSLAPQGNTDTQYF.